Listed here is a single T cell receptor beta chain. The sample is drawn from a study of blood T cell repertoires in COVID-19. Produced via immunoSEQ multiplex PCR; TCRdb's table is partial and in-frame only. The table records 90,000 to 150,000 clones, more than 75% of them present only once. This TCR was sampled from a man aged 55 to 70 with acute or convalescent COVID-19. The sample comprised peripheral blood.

The CDR3 sequence is CASSSWTSRAYEQYF. CDR3 nucleotide sequence: TGTGCCAGCAGCTCGTGGACTAGCAGAGCCTACGAGCAGTACTTC. This chain connects TRBV7-2 to TRBJ2-7; 8 nucleotides agree with TRBD2. With V trimmed by 4 bases and J by 2 bases, 7 bases remained unmatched. Germline CDR1 is SGHTA and CDR2 is FQGNSA. The CDR3 sequence is 15 residues long.